A selection of T cell receptor beta chains follows, all from one sample in a study of blood T cell repertoires in COVID-19. Only in-frame clones appear in the TCRdb table, and some are missing; sequencing was by immunoSEQ multiplex PCR. The table has some 130,000 clones, approximately 70% seen once. Sequencing used peripheral blood. All receptors come from a woman aged 70-85 years with acute or convalescent COVID-19. Both conserved end residues are part of each CDR3. D genes are given only for firm matches. For some rows the clone size is stated as once, few or many, or as a class when expanded; others skip it.

clone size	V gene	D gene	CDR3 length	J gene	CDR3 protein	CDR3 DNA
NA	TRBV19	NA	15	TRBJ2-2	CASSTGDTNTGELFF	TGTGCCAGTAGTACTGGGGACACGAACACCGGGGAGCTGTTTTTT
NA	TRBV29-1	TRBD2	14	TRBJ2-7	CSVRRLAGRYEQYF	TGCAGCGTTCGACGACTAGCGGGACGCTACGAGCAGTACTTC
NA	TRBV6-5	TRBD2	15	TRBJ2-1	CASTGTSGNYNEQFF	TGTGCCAGCACCGGGACTAGCGGGAACTACAATGAGCAGTTCTTC
NA	TRBV6-6	TRBD2	15	TRBJ2-7	CASSYSGSLGGEQYF	TGTGCCAGCAGTTACTCGGGCAGTTTGGGGGGGGAGCAGTACTTC
NA	TRBV19	NA	14	TRBJ1-6	CASSIGRANSPLHF	TGTGCCAGTAGTATCGGCAGGGCTAATTCACCCCTCCACTTT
few	TRBV9	TRBD2	16	TRBJ2-1	CASSPRGTSGSGEQFF	TGTGCCAGCAGCCCCAGAGGGACTAGCGGGAGCGGTGAGCAGTTCTTC
NA	TRBV5-4	NA	13	TRBJ1-1	CASSQDIYPEAFF	TGTGCCAGCAGCCAAGACATTTATCCTGAAGCTTTCTTT
NA	TRBV11-2	NA	14	TRBJ1-3	CASSPRTRGNTIYF	TGTGCCAGCAGCCCAAGGACACGTGGAAACACCATATATTTT
NA	TRBV15	NA	15	TRBJ1-1	CATSRLGGRVTEAFF	TGTGCCACCAGTCGTTTGGGGGGGAGGGTAACTGAAGCTTTCTTT
NA	TRBV10-3	NA	13	TRBJ2-3	CAIRSPLTDTQYF	TGTGCCATCAGGTCTCCTCTCACAGATACGCAGTATTTT
NA	TRBV19	NA	18	TRBJ2-6	CASSMGAGPSSGANVLTF	TGTGCCAGTAGTATGGGGGCAGGGCCCAGCTCTGGGGCCAACGTCCTGACTTTC
NA	TRBV18	NA	15	TRBJ1-2	CASSPPGLRGYGYTF	TGTGCCAGCTCACCACCGGGGCTAAGGGGGTATGGCTACACCTTC
NA	TRBV12-3/TRBV12-4	TRBD1	13	TRBJ2-4	CASRPDRENIQYF	TGTGCCAGCAGACCAGACAGGGAGAACATTCAGTACTTC
NA	TRBV6-4	TRBD2	16	TRBJ2-1	CASSPGTSGGADEQFF	TGTGCCAGCAGTCCCGGGACTAGCGGGGGGGCCGATGAGCAGTTCTTC
NA	TRBV11-2	TRBD1	15	TRBJ1-1	CASSLVGTANTEAFF	TGTGCCAGCAGCTTAGTAGGGACAGCGAACACTGAAGCTTTCTTT
NA	TRBV28	TRBD2	15	TRBJ2-3	CACFPGGEVTDTQYF	TGTGCCTGCTTTCCTGGGGGGGAGGTCACAGATACGCAGTATTTT
NA	TRBV27	TRBD2	20	TRBJ2-7	CASSLSISGVAGGRSYEQYF	TGTGCCAGCAGTTTATCGATCTCCGGGGTAGCGGGAGGAAGATCCTACGAGCAGTACTTC
NA	TRBV6-5	TRBD2	15	TRBJ2-1	CASSRGLAGLNEQFF	TGTGCCAGCAGTAGGGGACTAGCGGGTCTCAATGAGCAGTTCTTC
NA	TRBV19	TRBD1	18	TRBJ2-2	CASSSHRGKGFNTGELFF	TGTGCCAGTAGTAGTCACAGGGGAAAGGGTTTTAACACCGGGGAGCTGTTTTTT
NA	TRBV14	TRBD2	16	TRBJ2-1	CASSPRGVADYNEQFF	TGTGCCAGCAGCCCCCGGGGGGTAGCGGACTACAATGAGCAGTTCTTC
few	TRBV4-1	NA	14	TRBJ2-7	CASSQASGDYEQYF	TGCGCCAGCAGCCAAGCATCCGGGGACTACGAGCAGTACTTC
NA	TRBV21-1	NA	15	TRBJ1-1	CARHRGPRGGTEAFF	TGTGCCAGGCATAGGGGGCCCCGAGGCGGCACTGAAGCTTTCTTT
NA	TRBV19	TRBD2	16	TRBJ2-5	CASKEGLWGGQETQYF	TGTGCCAGTAAGGAGGGACTTTGGGGGGGTCAAGAGACCCAGTACTTC
few	TRBV5-6	NA	13	TRBJ1-4	CASSLGQNEKLFF	TGTGCCAGCAGCCTTGGACAGAATGAAAAACTGTTTTTT
NA	TRBV10-2	TRBD1	15	TRBJ2-1	CASRIPGQPYNEQFF	TGCGCCAGCAGAATTCCGGGACAGCCGTACAATGAGCAGTTCTTC
NA	TRBV28	TRBD1	15	TRBJ1-4	CASSSPGTGNEKLFF	TGTGCCAGCAGTTCCCCCGGGACAGGGAATGAAAAACTGTTTTTT
NA	TRBV5-1	TRBD1	19	TRBJ1-3	CASSLSLGTGGPRGNTIYF	TGCGCCAGCAGCTTGTCTTTGGGGACAGGGGGGCCCAGAGGAAACACCATATATTTT
NA	TRBV25-1	TRBD2	14	TRBJ2-1	CASSESYRGDEQFF	TGTGCCAGCAGTGAGTCGTATCGGGGGGATGAGCAGTTCTTC
NA	TRBV6-2/TRBV6-3	NA	15	TRBJ2-1	CASSAGEQSYNEQFF	TGTGCCAGCAGTGCCGGTGAACAGAGTTACAATGAGCAGTTCTTC
NA	TRBV10-3	TRBD1	18	TRBJ2-1	CAISKLFPGTGAGNEQFF	TGTGCCATCAGTAAGCTCTTCCCCGGGACAGGGGCCGGCAATGAGCAGTTCTTC
once	TRBV25-1	TRBD1	14	TRBJ2-3	CARDGQGSTDTQYF	TGTGCCAGAGACGGACAGGGCTCCACAGATACGCAGTATTTT
NA	TRBV9	NA	14	TRBJ1-2	CASSVGRGNEGYTF	TGTGCCAGCAGCGTCGGCAGGGGCAATGAGGGCTACACCTTC
NA	TRBV7-6	NA	14	TRBJ1-2	CASSLDGGRGGYTF	TGTGCCAGCAGCTTAGACGGGGGGCGCGGGGGCTACACCTTC
NA	TRBV3-1/TRBV3-2	TRBD2	17	TRBJ2-4	CASSSVAGGPVKNIQYF	TGTGCCAGCAGCTCAGTAGCGGGGGGGCCGGTCAAAAACATTCAGTACTTC
few	TRBV11-3	TRBD2	19	TRBJ2-1	CASSLGAASGRARYNEQFF	TGTGCCAGCAGCTTAGGCGCGGCTAGCGGGAGGGCTAGGTACAATGAGCAGTTCTTC
NA	TRBV18	TRBD1	16	TRBJ2-5	CASSPIQGDEAETQYF	TGTGCCAGCTCACCCATTCAGGGGGATGAGGCAGAGACCCAGTACTTC
few	TRBV9	NA	16	TRBJ2-7	CASSVELGGEPYEQYF	TGTGCCAGCAGCGTAGAGTTGGGGGGAGAGCCCTACGAGCAGTACTTC
few	TRBV5-1	NA	13	TRBJ1-6	CASSLSNNSPLHF	TGCGCCAGCAGCTTGTCCAATAATTCACCCCTCCACTTT
few	TRBV4-3	NA	17	TRBJ1-4	CASSQDASFATNEKLFF	TGCGCCAGCAGCCAAGATGCAAGCTTTGCAACTAATGAAAAACTGTTTTTT
once	TRBV9	NA	15	TRBJ1-1	CASSVVSGGITEAFF	TGTGCCAGCAGCGTAGTGAGCGGGGGCATCACTGAAGCTTTCTTT
NA	TRBV5-6	TRBD1	17	TRBJ2-3	CASSIFGRDRLTDTQYF	TGTGCCAGCAGCATTTTTGGCCGGGACAGACTCACAGATACGCAGTATTTT
NA	TRBV6-5	NA	13	TRBJ1-1	CASSYGGAAEAFF	TGTGCCAGCAGTTACGGGGGCGCAGCTGAAGCTTTCTTT
NA	TRBV27	NA	15	TRBJ2-3	CASRGWGPGTDTQYF	TGTGCCAGCAGGGGGTGGGGGCCAGGCACAGATACGCAGTATTTT
NA	TRBV7-7	TRBD1	15	TRBJ2-1	CASSLGTGYYNEQFF	TGTGCCAGCAGCTTAGGGACAGGATATTACAATGAGCAGTTCTTC
many	TRBV4-3	TRBD2	15	TRBJ2-3	CASSQVAGGADTQYF	TGCGCCAGCAGCCAAGTAGCGGGGGGCGCAGATACGCAGTATTTT
NA	TRBV27	NA	16	TRBJ2-2	CASSLSRRGPAGELFF	TGTGCCAGCAGTTTATCGAGGCGGGGTCCCGCCGGGGAGCTGTTTTTT
NA	TRBV7-2	NA	14	TRBJ1-2	CASSLARPLRGYTF	TGTGCCAGCAGCTTAGCCAGACCCTTGCGGGGCTACACCTTC
NA	TRBV27	NA	14	TRBJ2-7	CASSLSKTAYEQYF	TGTGCCAGCAGTTTATCCAAGACAGCCTACGAGCAGTACTTC
few	TRBV7-9	TRBD2	17	TRBJ2-7	CASSSREKRGGSYEQYF	TGTGCCAGCAGCTCCCGCGAAAAGCGGGGGGGGTCCTACGAGCAGTACTTC
once	TRBV19	NA	16	TRBJ2-1	CASREVAGPYYNEQFF	TGTGCCAGTAGGGAGGTCGCGGGGCCCTACTACAATGAGCAGTTCTTC
few	TRBV2	NA	15	TRBJ2-3	CASSPGRGGTDTQYF	TGTGCCAGCAGTCCGGGGAGGGGGGGCACAGATACGCAGTATTTT
NA	TRBV19	TRBD1	14	TRBJ1-1	CASSTTGKGTEAFF	TGTGCCAGTAGTACGACAGGGAAGGGCACTGAAGCTTTCTTT
NA	TRBV9	NA	16	TRBJ1-1	CASSVGARVELTEAFF	TGTGCCAGCAGCGTAGGGGCCAGGGTAGAATTGACTGAAGCTTTCTTT